These 8 T cell receptor beta chains originate from one sample sequenced in a study of early stage breast cancer tumors. The protocol was immunoSEQ multiplex PCR, while the TCRdb copy is restricted to in-frame clones and leaves out a portion. The sample records approximately 70,000 clones, roughly 80% being singletons. Sequences were obtained from blood. The receptors shown here come from a person aged 40-50 years with breast cancer.

The rearrangement joins TRBV11-3 to TRBJ2-7; TRBD2 agrees at 10 bases. The CDR3 contains 13 residues. Germline V gene lookup returns CDR1 SGHNT and CDR2 YENEEA. V was clipped by 5 bases and J by 5 bases; unmatched bases: 3. As DNA, the CDR3 is TGTGCCAGCAGCGGGACTAGCGTGAACGAGCAGTACTTC. Protein: CASSGTSVNEQYF.

V usage is TRBV30 and J usage is TRBJ2-2, with 7 bases fitting TRBD2. This CDR3 has 13 amino acids. Germline CDR1 reads GTSNPN; CDR2 reads SVGIG (reference sequence). The junction had 0 bases not matched to a gene; V was cut back by 1 base and J by 4 bases. The CDR3 is CAWSGTSTGELFF. CDR3 nucleotides: TGTGCCTGGAGTGGGACTAGCACCGGGGAGCTGTTTTTT.

Comments on this clone: The junction does not match germline at one end; this may be a read error. V and J are TRBV6-6 and TRBJ2-2, with 7 bases that match TRBD2. Germline assignment: CDR1 MNHNY and CDR2 SVGAGI (reference sequence). The CDR3 runs to 15 residues. CDR3 region: CASSYTSGNAGELFF. The CDR3, as DNA: TGTGCCAGCAGTTACACGAGCGGGAACGCCGGGGAGCTGTTTTTT.

The chain combines TRBV18 with TRBJ2-1; maybe TRBD1 (5 bases). This CDR3 contains 15 residues. V lost 2 bases to trimming and J lost 3 bases, with 11 bases between them. CDR1 is KGHSH, CDR2 LQKENI, per germline. CDR3 sequence (DNA): TGTGCCAGCTCACCAATACAGGTAATCTACAATGAGCAGTTCTTC. The encoded protein is CASSPIQVIYNEQFF.

The rearrangement joins TRBV28 to TRBJ2-7; no clear D gene. V was pared by 4 bases and J by 3 bases, with 4 bases between. Germline-derived CDR1 and CDR2 are MDHEN and SYDVKM. There are 11 residues in the CDR3. CDR3 amino acids: CASSSRYEQYF. The CDR3 DNA follows: TGTGCCAGCAGTTCACGCTACGAGCAGTACTTC.

The chain links TRBV10-2 to TRBJ1-1; perhaps TRBD1 as D (5 bases). Per germline, CDR1 WSHSY and CDR2 SAAADI. The CDR3 has 12 residues. V was cut by 8 bases and J by 0 bases, with 7 bases left in between. The CDR3 DNA is TGCGCCAGCTCCAGGGTGAACACTGAAGCTTTCTTT. The encoded protein is CASSRVNTEAFF.

The chain couples TRBV18 to TRBJ2-7; TRBD1 matches at 9 bases. The CDR3 spans 16 residues. After removal of 0 bases from V and 5 bases from J, the junction contained 8 bases not matched to a gene. CDR1 and CDR2 (germline): KGHSH, LQKENI. The CDR3 spells CASSPPGQGIFDEQYF. CDR3 DNA sequence: TGTGCCAGCTCACCACCGGGACAGGGAATTTTCGACGAGCAGTACTTC.

This clone was seen a few times. The chain carries TRBV20-1 and TRBJ1-1, with TRBD1 as a possible D gene (5 bases). Trimming cost V 5 bases and J 7 bases, with 11 bases left between them. Germline V CDR1 and CDR2: DFQATT, SNEGSKA (reference sequence). This CDR3 is 11 amino acids long. As DNA, the CDR3 is TGCAGTGCTGTCCGACAGATTGAAGCTTTCTTT. Its protein product is CSAVRQIEAFF.